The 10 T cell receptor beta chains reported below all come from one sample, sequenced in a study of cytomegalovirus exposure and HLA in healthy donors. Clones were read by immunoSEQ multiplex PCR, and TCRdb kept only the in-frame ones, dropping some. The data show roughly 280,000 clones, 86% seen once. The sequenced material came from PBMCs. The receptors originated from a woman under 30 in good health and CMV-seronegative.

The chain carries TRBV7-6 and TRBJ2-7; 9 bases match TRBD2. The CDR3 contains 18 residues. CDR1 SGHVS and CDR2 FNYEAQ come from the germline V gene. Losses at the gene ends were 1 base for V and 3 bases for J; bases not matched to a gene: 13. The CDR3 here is CASSLVILREGHVYEQYF. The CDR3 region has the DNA TGTGCCAGCAGCTTAGTCATATTGCGGGAGGGCCACGTCTACGAGCAGTACTTC.

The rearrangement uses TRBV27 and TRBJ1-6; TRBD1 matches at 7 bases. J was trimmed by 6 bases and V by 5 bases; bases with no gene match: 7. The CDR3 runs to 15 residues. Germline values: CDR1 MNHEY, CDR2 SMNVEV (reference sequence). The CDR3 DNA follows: TGTGCCAGCAGTATGGGACAGCAGACTAATTCACCCCTCCACTTT. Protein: CASSMGQQTNSPLHF.

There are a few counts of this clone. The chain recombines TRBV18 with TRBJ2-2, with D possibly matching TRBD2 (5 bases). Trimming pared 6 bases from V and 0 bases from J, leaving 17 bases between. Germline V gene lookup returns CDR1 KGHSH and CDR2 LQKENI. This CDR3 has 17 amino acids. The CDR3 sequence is CASSKFPGMANTGELFF. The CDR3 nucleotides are TGTGCCAGCTCTAAGTTCCCGGGGATGGCGAACACCGGGGAGCTGTTTTTT.

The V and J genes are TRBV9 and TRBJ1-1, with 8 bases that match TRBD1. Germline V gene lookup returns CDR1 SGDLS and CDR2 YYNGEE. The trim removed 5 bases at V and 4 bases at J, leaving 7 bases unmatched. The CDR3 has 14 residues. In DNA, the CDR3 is TGTGCCAGCAGTGGACAGGGTAGGATCACTGAAGCTTTCTTT. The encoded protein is CASSGQGRITEAFF. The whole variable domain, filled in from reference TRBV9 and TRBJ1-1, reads DSGVTQTPKHLITATGQRVTLRCSPRSGDLSVYWYQQSLDQGLQFLIQYYNGEERAKGNILERFSAQQFPDLHSELNLSSLELGDSALYFCASSGQGRITEAFFGQGTRLTVV.

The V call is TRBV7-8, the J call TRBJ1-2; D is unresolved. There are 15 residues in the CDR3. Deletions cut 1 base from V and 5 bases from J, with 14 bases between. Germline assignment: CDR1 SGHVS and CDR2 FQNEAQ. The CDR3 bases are TGTGCCAGCAGCTTAGAAGGTGGGCAGAGATATGGCTACACCTTC. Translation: CASSLEGGQRYGYTF.

The CDR3 DNA is TGTGCCAGCGTGCAGGACACTGAAGCTTTCTTT. Translating it yields CASVQDTEAFF. V is TRBV2 and J is TRBJ1-1; D is ambiguous. The V end was cut by 8 bases, the J end by 3 bases, with 7 bases between. The CDR3 spans 11 residues. In germline, CDR1 is SNHLY, CDR2 FYNNEI. Complete variable domain (other parts from reference TRBV2 and TRBJ1-1): EPEVTQTPSHQVTQMGQEVILRCVPISNHLYFYWYRQILGQKVEFLVSFYNNEISEKSEIFDDQFSVERPDGSNFTLKIRSTKLEDSAMYFCASVQDTEAFFGQGTRLTVV.

The CDR3, as DNA: TGTGCCAGCAGCTCCCAGGGCGGGGGCCTCGACGAGCAGTACTTC. Protein product: CASSSQGGGLDEQYF. The chain joins TRBV7-9 to TRBJ2-7; perhaps TRBD2 as D (7 bases). The V gene lost 4 bases and the J gene lost 5 bases, with 18 bases spanning the gap. There are 15 residues in the CDR3. CDR1 and CDR2 from the germline V gene are SEHNR and FQNEAQ (reference sequence).

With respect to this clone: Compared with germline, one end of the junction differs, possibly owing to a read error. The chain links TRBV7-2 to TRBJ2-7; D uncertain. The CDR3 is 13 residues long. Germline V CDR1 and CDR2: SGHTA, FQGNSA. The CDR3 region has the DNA TGTGCCAGCAGCCCATCGACCCCACTCGTAGCAAACTTC. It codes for CASSPSTPLVANF.

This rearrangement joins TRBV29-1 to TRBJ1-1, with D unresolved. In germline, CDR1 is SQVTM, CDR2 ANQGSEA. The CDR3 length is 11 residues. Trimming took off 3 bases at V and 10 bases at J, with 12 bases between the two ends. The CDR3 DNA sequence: TGCAGCGTTGATAGAATCGCGGGAGCTTTCTTT. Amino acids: CSVDRIAGAFF.

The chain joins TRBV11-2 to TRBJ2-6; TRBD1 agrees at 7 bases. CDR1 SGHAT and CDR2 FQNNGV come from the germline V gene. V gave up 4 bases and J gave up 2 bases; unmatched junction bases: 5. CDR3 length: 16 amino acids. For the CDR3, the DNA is TGTGCCAGCAGCTCTCCGCAGGGGGCTGGGGCCAACGTCCTGACTTTC. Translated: CASSSPQGAGANVLTF. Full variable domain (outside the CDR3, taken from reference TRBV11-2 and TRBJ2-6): EAGVAQSPRYKIIEKRQSVAFWCNPISGHATLYWYQQILGQGPKLLIQFQNNGVVDDSQLPKDRFSAERLKGVDSTLKIQPAKLEDSAVYLCASSSPQGAGANVLTFGAGSRLTVL.